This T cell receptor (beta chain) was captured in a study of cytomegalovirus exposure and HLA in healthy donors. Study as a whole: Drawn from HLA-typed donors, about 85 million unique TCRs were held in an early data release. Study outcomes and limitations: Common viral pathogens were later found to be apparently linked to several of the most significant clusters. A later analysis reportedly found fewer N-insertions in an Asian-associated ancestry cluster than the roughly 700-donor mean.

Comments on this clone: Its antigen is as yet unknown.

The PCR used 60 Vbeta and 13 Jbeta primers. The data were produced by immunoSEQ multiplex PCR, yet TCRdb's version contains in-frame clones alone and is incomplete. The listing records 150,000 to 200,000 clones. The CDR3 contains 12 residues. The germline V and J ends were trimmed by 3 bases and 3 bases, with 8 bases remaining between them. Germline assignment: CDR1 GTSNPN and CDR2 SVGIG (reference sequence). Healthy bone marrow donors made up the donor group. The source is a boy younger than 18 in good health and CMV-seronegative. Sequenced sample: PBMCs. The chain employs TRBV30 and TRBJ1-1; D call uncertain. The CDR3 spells CAWRRQYTEAFF. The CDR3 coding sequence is TGTGCCTGGAGGCGGCAGTACACTGAAGCTTTCTTT.